These 32 T cell receptor beta chains were sequenced from one sample in a study of early T cells in non-severe SARS-CoV-2 infection. Each CDR3 protein is one row after TCRdb ran MiXCR on the 5' RACE reads. The table shows fewer than 30,000 distinct CDR3 sequences, with 5% to 6.5% occurring only once. Sequenced input: whole blood. The source of these receptors is an adult who was a healthcare worker with PCR-confirmed SARS-CoV-2 infection or an uninfected control (not recorded which).

This clonotype has a handful of counts. The chain couples TRBV20-1 to TRBJ2-1; D gene unclear. Trimming took 5 bases from V and 1 from J, leaving 9 bases between them. The CDR3 runs 13 residues. Germline V lookup: CDR1 DFQATT, CDR2 SNEGSKA (reference sequence). CDR3 amino acids: CSAPRASYNEQFF. The CDR3 DNA reads TGCAGTGCTCCTAGGGCTTCCTACAATGAGCAGTTCTTC.

This clonotype is medium-sized (0.01 to 0.1%) within its sample. The chain joins TRBV9 to TRBJ1-1; D perhaps matches TRBD1 (6 bases). From germline, CDR1 is SGDLS and CDR2 YYNGEE. This CDR3 has 13 amino acids. V was trimmed by 4 bases and J by 7 bases, leaving 14 bases between them. CDR3 region: CASSPPGAIEAFF. In DNA, the CDR3 is TGTGCCAGCAGCCCCCCGGGGGCAATTGAAGCTTTCTTT.

The table lists this clonotype with many counts. The chain has TRBV6-2 or TRBV6-3 and TRBJ1-1; 8 bases line up with TRBD1. The CDR3 spans 13 residues. J lost 6 bases, V lost 6 bases, and 6 bases had no gene match. Germline CDR1 is MNHEY and CDR2 is SVGEGT. The CDR3 coding sequence is TGTGCCAGCAGATTACAGGGGGTCTCTGAAGCTTTCTTT. Translation gives CASRLQGVSEAFF.

This clonotype turned up a few times. This sequence joins TRBV7-2 and TRBJ1-6, with D perhaps matching TRBD1 (6 bases). The germline CDR1 and CDR2 sequences are SGHTA and FQGNSA. Trimming shortened V by 5 bases and J by 14 bases, and 19 bases separated the two germline ends. The CDR3 is made up of 14 amino acids. The CDR3, as DNA: TGTGCCAGCAGCCCACAGGGCCAAAATTTGGCCCTCCACTTT. Residues: CASSPQGQNLALHF.

The rearrangement links TRBV6-5 to TRBJ2-1, with 11 bases matching TRBD1. The CDR3 loop spans 14 amino acids. The germline gives CDR1 MNHEY, CDR2 SVGAGI. V trimming: 2 bases; J trimming: 8 bases; junction bases outside the gene matches: 2. The DNA of the CDR3 is TGTGCCAGCAGTTACGGACAGGGGGCTTATGAGCAGTTCTTC. It encodes CASSYGQGAYEQFF.

This clonotype was observed at least ten times. The chain has TRBV6-1 and TRBJ2-1, with 8 bases that match TRBD1. This CDR3 contains 16 residues. V shed 4 bases and J 0 bases; nucleotides not matched to a gene: 5. Germline CDR1 is MNHNS and CDR2 is SASEGT. The CDR3 DNA reads as TGTGCCAGCAGTGGCAGACAGGGGAGCTCCTACAATGAGCAGTTCTTC. It translates to CASSGRQGSSYNEQFF.

This clonotype occurred many times. The CDR3 loop is CSVSGGGNQPQHF. The DNA for the CDR3 is TGCAGTGTAAGCGGTGGGGGCAATCAGCCCCAGCATTTT. The V and J genes are TRBV20-1 and TRBJ1-5; D gene uncertain. Germline values: CDR1 DFQATT, CDR2 SNEGSKA (reference sequence). This CDR3 is built from 13 residues. Trimming shortened V by 7 bases and J by 2 bases, and 12 bases separated the two germline ends.

The chain recombines TRBV21-1 with TRBJ1-1; TRBD1 reflects the table's D call only, with no check against the DNA. TRBV21-1 is designated a pseudogene. The CDR3 consists of 17 residues. CDR3 DNA sequence: TGTGCCAGCAGCGTCCGGGACACTGAGGGGAGGGGCACTGAAGCTTTCTTT. Translated, it gives CASSVRDTEGRGTEAFF.

Ten or more counts support this clonotype. This rearrangement joins TRBV14 to TRBJ2-7; D not resolved. Germline CDR1 and CDR2: SGHDN and FVKESK. Trimming took off 5 bases at V and 0 bases at J, with 23 bases between the two ends. The CDR3 runs 18 residues. DNA for the CDR3: TGTGCCAGCAGCAAGACACGGACCCTGATTGCTTTCTCCTACGAGCAGTACTTC. Residues: CASSKTRTLIAFSYEQYF.

This clonotype occurred a few times. This chain joins TRBV12-3 or TRBV12-4 and TRBJ1-5, with D possibly matching TRBD1 (6 bases). CDR3 length: 13 amino acids. The germline V and J ends were trimmed by 6 bases and 5 bases, with 11 bases remaining between them. DNA of the CDR3: TGTGCCAGCAGGAACAGGGACGATCAGCCCCAGCATTTT. Its translation is CASRNRDDQPQHF.

This clonotype was found a few times. The V call is TRBV11-2, the J call TRBJ2-7; D is undetermined. The CDR3 has 15 residues. Trimming took off 0 bases at V and 3 bases at J, with 12 bases between the two ends. Germline V gene data show CDR1 as SGHAT and CDR2 as FQNNGV. CDR3 amino acids: CASSLEASPHYEQYF. CDR3 coding DNA: TGTGCCAGCAGCTTAGAGGCGAGCCCCCACTACGAGCAGTACTTC.

This clonotype has ten or more counts. J is TRBJ1-1 and V is TRBV6-5, with D maybe TRBD1 (6 bases). The CDR3 is 13 residues long. Germline CDR1 is MNHEY and CDR2 is SVGAGI. Trimming took off 0 bases at V and 6 bases at J, with 8 bases between the two ends. CDR3 residues: CASSYSQGSEAFF. For the CDR3, the DNA is TGTGCCAGCAGTTACTCACAGGGTTCTGAAGCTTTCTTT.

This clonotype has just a few counts. The rearrangement joins TRBV6-2 or TRBV6-3 to TRBJ1-3, with D maybe TRBD1 (5 bases). In germline, CDR1 is MNHEY, CDR2 SVGEGT. V lost 5 bases and J lost 0, with 14 bases in between. This CDR3 has 16 amino acids. The CDR3 region is CASSPGPLSSGNTIYF. The CDR3 region has the DNA TGTGCCAGCAGTCCGGGACCCCTGTCCTCTGGAAACACCATATATTTT.

The chain couples TRBV2 to TRBJ2-4; D is undetermined. This CDR3 has 17 amino acids. Trimming pared 8 bases from V and 0 bases from J, leaving 20 bases between. Germline CDR1 and CDR2: SNHLY and FYNNEI. The CDR3, as DNA: TGTGCCAGCCTCCGGTGGCTCACCCCCGGAGCCAAAAACATTCAGTACTTC. It specifies CASLRWLTPGAKNIQYF.

This clonotype was picked up many times. This chain links TRBV7-2 with TRBJ2-3; D remains ambiguous. Germline V gene data show CDR1 as SGHTA and CDR2 as FQGNSA. Trimming cost V 4 bases and J 5 bases, with 19 bases left between them. This CDR3 spans 16 amino acids. In nucleotides, the CDR3 is TGTGCCAGCAGCTCCCTCCCCCTACTCGCCAAAGATACGCAGTATTTT. This codes for CASSSLPLLAKDTQYF.

This clonotype has just a few counts. V usage is TRBV12-3 or TRBV12-4 and J usage is TRBJ1-2, with no clear D. With 0 bases removed from V and 4 bases from J, the gap between germline ends came to 9 bases. This CDR3 comprises 14 residues. CDR3 sequence: CASSLAQSGYGYTF. The CDR3 DNA reads as TGTGCCAGCAGTTTAGCACAGTCCGGCTATGGCTACACCTTC.

This clonotype was detected many times. The chain has TRBV24-1 and TRBJ2-1; the D gene is possibly TRBD2 (5 bases). Germline CDR1 is KGHDR and CDR2 is SFDVKD. Between the trimmed V and J ends, which lost 3 bases and 5 bases, there was a span of 7 bases. There are 13 residues in the CDR3. This chain's CDR3 is CATSDPSHNEQFF. The CDR3, as DNA: TGTGCCACCAGTGATCCTAGCCACAATGAGCAGTTCTTC.

This clonotype occurred many times. One end of the junction is discordant with germline, which a read error may explain. The chain is built from TRBV7-8 and TRBJ2-1; possibly TRBD1 or TRBD2 for D (5 bases each). This CDR3 comprises 17 residues. Germline lookup yields CDR1 SGHVS and CDR2 FQNEAQ. This chain's CDR3 is CASSPMTGTPVDNEQFF. DNA of the CDR3: TGCGCCAGCAGCCCCATGACCGGGACGCCCGTGGACAATGAGCAGTTCTTC.

The sample holds many counts of this clonotype. The CDR3 DNA is TGCGCCAGCAGCCATCTACCCACAGGGCGAATGAACACTGAAGCTTTCTTT. Translated, it gives CASSHLPTGRMNTEAFF. This chain connects TRBV4-1 to TRBJ1-1; a possible D gene is TRBD1 (6 bases). This CDR3 has 17 amino acids. V lost 3 bases and J lost 0, with 17 bases in between. In germline, CDR1 is MGHRA, CDR2 YSYEKL.

This clonotype was seen at least ten times. The chain links TRBV6-5 to TRBJ1-2, with no clear D. Germline V CDR1 and CDR2: MNHEY, SVGAGI. The ends were cut back, 10 bases at V and 3 bases at J, with 15 bases in the middle. The CDR3 contains 13 residues. The chain's CDR3 is CATGRGEDYGYTF. The CDR3 DNA reads TGTGCCACGGGCCGAGGAGAAGACTATGGCTACACCTTC.

In its sample, this clonotype was seen many times. The chain recombines TRBV5-1 with TRBJ1-5; D gene unclear. This CDR3 is built from 15 residues. The V gene's germline CDR1 is SGHRS and CDR2 YFSETQ. Between the trimmed V and J ends, which lost 0 bases and 0 bases, there was a span of 7 bases. In DNA form, the CDR3 reads TGCGCCAGCAGCTTGGGGTTGAATAGCAATCAGCCCCAGCATTTT. It is translated as CASSLGLNSNQPQHF.

A few counts support this clonotype. The chain recombines TRBV7-3 with TRBJ2-1; maybe TRBD2 (6 bases). CDR1 is SGHTA, CDR2 FQGTGA, per germline. The length of the CDR3 is 15 residues. V was cut by 3 bases and J by 0 bases, with 9 bases left in between. The CDR3 sequence: CASSFGGSSYNEQFF. The CDR3 region has the DNA TGTGCCAGCAGCTTCGGAGGGAGCTCCTACAATGAGCAGTTCTTC.

The V gene is TRBV12-3 or TRBV12-4, the J gene TRBJ2-1, with D uncertain. This CDR3 spans 12 amino acids. Trimming cost V 5 bases and J 8 bases, with 10 bases left between them. In nucleotides, the CDR3 is TGTGCCAGCAGTACCTATTTATATGAGCAGTTCTTC. Translation gives CASSTYLYEQFF.

This clonotype appeared many times. CDR3 sequence: CASSRAETQYF. The CDR3 DNA reads as TGTGCCAGCAGCCGAGCCGAGACCCAGTACTTC. The gene calls are TRBV6-1 and TRBJ2-5; no firm D call. The CDR3 runs to 11 residues. Trimming pared 6 bases from V and 5 bases from J, leaving 7 bases between. Germline V gene data show CDR1 as MNHNS and CDR2 as SASEGT.

This clonotype was counted between two and nine times. As DNA, the CDR3 is TGTGCCAGCAGCGTTGGCAGGGGCATCAGCTACACCTTC. This codes for CASSVGRGISYTF. This rearrangement joins TRBV9 to TRBJ1-2, with D maybe TRBD1 (6 bases). Trimming cost V 2 bases and J 9 bases, with 14 bases left between them. CDR1 SGDLS and CDR2 YYNGEE come from the germline V gene. This CDR3 is 13 amino acids long.

This clonotype has at least ten counts. The genes are TRBV18 and TRBJ1-6, with 9 bases identical to TRBD1. This CDR3 contains 15 residues. The V gene's germline CDR1 is KGHSH and CDR2 LQKENI. The junction had 5 bases not matched to a gene; V was cut back by 3 bases and J by 8 bases. The CDR3 DNA reads as TGTGCCAGCTCACCTCAGACAGGGGGGGATTCACCCCTCCACTTT. It translates to CASSPQTGGDSPLHF.

This clonotype was seen ten or more times. The chain links TRBV9 to TRBJ2-3, with 8 bases identical to TRBD2. Trimming at V came to 3 bases and at J to 3 bases, leaving 12 bases not matched to a gene. From germline, CDR1 is SGDLS and CDR2 YYNGEE. This CDR3 region has 17 residues. This chain's CDR3 is CASSDGPSGGPTDTQYF. The DNA for the CDR3 is TGTGCCAGCAGCGATGGGCCCAGCGGGGGCCCTACAGATACGCAGTATTTT.

This clonotype was counted ten times or more. The chain combines TRBV7-9 with TRBJ1-2; weak D call: TRBD1 (6 bases). The CDR3 consists of 13 residues. Germline CDR1 SEHNR, CDR2 FQNEAQ (reference sequence). Trimming stripped 5 bases from V and 4 bases from J, with 11 bases between. CDR3 region: CASSRGQSYGYTF. The CDR3 DNA follows: TGTGCCAGCAGCCGCGGACAGTCCTATGGCTACACCTTC. The full variable domain, its missing parts supplied by reference TRBV7-9 and TRBJ1-2, is DTGVSQNPRHKITKRGQNVTFRCDPISEHNRLYWYRQTLGQGPEFLTYFQNEAQLEKSRLLSDRFSAERPKGSFSTLEIQRTEQGDSAMYLCASSRGQSYGYTFGSGTRLTVV.

A few counts support this clonotype. This chain connects TRBV18 to TRBJ2-2, with a tentative D call TRBD1 (5 bases). The V gene's germline CDR1 is KGHSH and CDR2 LQKENI. V dropped 3 bases and J dropped 0 bases, with 11 bases sitting between them. The CDR3 runs 16 residues. This CDR3 reads CASSPDSTANTGELFF. Written as DNA, the CDR3 is TGTGCCAGCTCACCTGACAGTACCGCGAACACCGGGGAGCTGTTTTTT.

This clonotype was seen only a few times. This chain links TRBV7-6 with TRBJ2-2; D unclear. V was trimmed by 2 bases and J by 6 bases, leaving 10 bases between them. Germline loops: CDR1 SGHVS, CDR2 FNYEAQ. This CDR3 region has 14 residues. CDR3: CASSLTESAGELFF. The DNA of the CDR3 is TGTGCCAGCAGCTTAACAGAGAGTGCCGGGGAGCTGTTTTTT.

In this sample, this clonotype turned up many times. The rearrangement links TRBV20-1 to TRBJ1-1; possibly TRBD1 for D (5 bases). This CDR3 has 14 amino acids. In germline, CDR1 is DFQATT, CDR2 SNEGSKA (reference sequence). The CDR3 sequence is CRAPSQGGETEAFF. The CDR3 DNA reads as TGCAGGGCTCCCTCCCAGGGAGGCGAAACTGAAGCTTTCTTT.

In its sample, this clonotype ranks as medium-sized. The chain has TRBV19 and TRBJ1-4; the D is unclear. The CDR3 sequence is 13 residues long. V lost 7 bases, J lost 4 bases, and 10 bases lay in between. Germline-derived CDR1 and CDR2 are LNHDA and SQIVND (reference sequence). This CDR3 is CASTEVHNEKLFF. The CDR3 DNA reads as TGTGCCAGTACAGAGGTCCATAATGAAAAACTGTTTTTT.